This T cell receptor (beta chain) was profiled in a study of CD8 T cells in Susac syndrome. It was negative isolation that provided the CD8+ and CD4+ T cells, whereas TEMRA cells were enriched by FACS. The RNA input was roughly 0.5 to 1 ug, and it was reverse transcribed with random hexamers. An immunoSEQ multiplex PCR amplified TCR beta CDR3 over 54 Vbeta and 13 Jbeta. Via MiXCR, TCRdb re-called the immunoSEQ multiplex PCR reads, giving one row per CDR3 protein. The sample has 130,000 or so distinct CDR3 sequences; approximately 95% are singletons. The CDR3 extends over 16 amino acids. Trimming took 1 base from V and 2 from J; bases not matched to a gene: 6. Germline assignment: CDR1 DFQATT and CDR2 SNEGSKA (reference sequence).

This rearrangement joins TRBV20-1 to TRBJ2-1; 9 positions match TRBD2. This TCR derives from a human donor with multiple sclerosis. Sequenced input: CD4+ T cells from PBMCs. The CDR3 loop reads CSARVPGGRAYNEQFF. CDR3 DNA: TGCAGTGCTAGAGTCCCTGGCGGGAGGGCCTACAATGAGCAGTTCTTC.